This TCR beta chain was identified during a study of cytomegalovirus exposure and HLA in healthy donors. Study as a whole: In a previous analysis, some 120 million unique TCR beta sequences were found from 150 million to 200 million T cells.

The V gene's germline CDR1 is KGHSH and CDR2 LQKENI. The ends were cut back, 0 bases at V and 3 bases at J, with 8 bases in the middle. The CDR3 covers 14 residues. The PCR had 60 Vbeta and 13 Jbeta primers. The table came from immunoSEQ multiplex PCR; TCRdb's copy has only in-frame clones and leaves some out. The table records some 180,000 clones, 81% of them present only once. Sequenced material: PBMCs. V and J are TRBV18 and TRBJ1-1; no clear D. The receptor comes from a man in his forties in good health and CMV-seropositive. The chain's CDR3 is CASSPPSQYTEAFF. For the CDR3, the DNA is TGTGCCAGCTCACCACCTTCACAATACACTGAAGCTTTCTTT.